This T cell receptor (beta chain) was identified in a study of OX40 agonist ivuxolimab in advanced cancers. Study information: In this cohort, patients received ivuxolimab, an agonistic anti-OX40 (CD134) antibody. Antecedent anti-PD-1, anti-PD-L1 or anti-CTLA-4 therapy was permissible, with under 50% having received some. Every 2 weeks, patients received ivuxolimab intravenously, dosed at 0.01 to 10 mg/kg.

CDR3 length equals 13 residues. Germline V gives CDR1 SNHLY, CDR2 FYNNEI. Losses at the gene ends were 3 bases for V and 7 bases for J; bases not matched to a gene: 6. The repertoire was sequenced with immunoSEQ multiplex PCR; TCRdb's copy has only in-frame clones and lacks some. The table has around 77,000 clones, 75% to 95% seen once. The gene calls are TRBV2 and TRBJ2-7; 7 bases line up with TRBD1. Sample: CD4+ or CD8+ T cells sorted from blood, taken in a trial of the OX40 agonist ivuxolimab. The origin of this receptor is an adult with an advanced solid tumor such as melanoma, head and neck, liver or kidney cancer. The chain's CDR3 is CASSDSTGWEQYF. In DNA, the CDR3 is TGTGCCAGCAGTGACTCGACAGGGTGGGAGCAGTACTTC.